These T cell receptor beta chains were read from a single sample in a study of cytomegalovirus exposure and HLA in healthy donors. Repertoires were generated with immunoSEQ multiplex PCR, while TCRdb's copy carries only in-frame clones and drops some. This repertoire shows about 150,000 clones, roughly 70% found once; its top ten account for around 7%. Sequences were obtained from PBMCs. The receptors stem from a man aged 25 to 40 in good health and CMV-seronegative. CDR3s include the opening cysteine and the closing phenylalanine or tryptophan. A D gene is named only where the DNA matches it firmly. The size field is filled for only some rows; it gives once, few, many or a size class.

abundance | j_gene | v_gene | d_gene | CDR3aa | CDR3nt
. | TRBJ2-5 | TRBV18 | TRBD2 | CASSPGLAGVGTQYF | TGTGCCAGCTCACCAGGACTAGCGGGAGTGGGGACCCAGTACTTC
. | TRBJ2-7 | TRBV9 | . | CASSVGGLSSYEQYF | TGTGCCAGCAGCGTCGGGGGGCTGAGCTCCTACGAGCAGTACTTC
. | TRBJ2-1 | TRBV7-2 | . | CASSRDKYNEQFF | TGTGCCAGCAGCCGGGACAAATACAATGAGCAGTTCTTC
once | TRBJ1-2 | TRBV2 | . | CASSFRGSGYTF | TGTGCCAGCAGTTTCAGAGGAAGCGGCTACACCTTC
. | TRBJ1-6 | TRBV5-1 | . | CASSLGQNPSPLHF | TGCGCCAGCAGCTTGGGACAGAACCCTTCACCCCTCCACTTT
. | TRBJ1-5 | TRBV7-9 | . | CASSLASPGQPQHF | TGTGCCAGCAGCTTAGCGTCCCCAGGACAGCCCCAGCATTTT
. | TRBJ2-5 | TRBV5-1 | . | CASSSTGVHETQYF | TGCGCCAGCAGCTCTACGGGGGTTCACGAGACCCAGTACTTC
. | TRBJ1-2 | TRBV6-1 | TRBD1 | CASSDNRGGYTF | TGTGCCAGCAGTGATAACAGGGGCGGCTACACCTTC
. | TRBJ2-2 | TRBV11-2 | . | CASSPPVGELFF | TGTGCCAGCAGTCCCCCGGTGGGGGAGCTGTTTTTT
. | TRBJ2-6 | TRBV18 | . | CASSPRPFESSGANGLTF | TGTGCCAGCTCACCCCGACCGTTCGAGAGCTCTGGGGCCAACGGCCTGACTTTC
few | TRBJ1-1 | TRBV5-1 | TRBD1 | CASSFDRETEAFF | TGCGCCAGCAGCTTTGACAGGGAGACTGAAGCTTTCTTT
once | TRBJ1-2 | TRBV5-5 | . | CASSLRPGESYTF | TGTGCCAGCAGCTTGCGGCCAGGGGAGAGCTACACCTTC
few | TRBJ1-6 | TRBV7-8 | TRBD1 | CASSFKTGSGRGSPLHF | TGTGCCAGCAGTTTTAAGACAGGGAGTGGAAGAGGATCACCCCTCCACTTT
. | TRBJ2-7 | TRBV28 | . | CASSLTGLEQYF | TGTGCCAGCAGCTTGACAGGTCTCGAGCAGTACTTC
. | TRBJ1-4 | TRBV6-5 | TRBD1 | CASKGQGATNEKLFF | TGTGCCAGCAAGGGACAGGGGGCAACTAATGAAAAACTGTTTTTT
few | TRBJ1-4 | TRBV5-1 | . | CASSSTGAANEKLFF | TGCGCCAGCAGCTCGACGGGTGCGGCTAATGAAAAACTGTTTTTT
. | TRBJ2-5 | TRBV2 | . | CASSVESWETQYF | TGTGCCAGCAGTGTTGAGTCTTGGGAGACCCAGTACTTC
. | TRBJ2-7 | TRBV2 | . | CASSRSLIVEQYF | TGTGCCAGCAGCAGGTCTCTCATTGTTGAGCAGTACTTC
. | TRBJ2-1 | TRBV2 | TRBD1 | CASNPDRGMYNEQFF | TGTGCCAGCAACCCCGACAGGGGGATGTACAATGAGCAGTTCTTC
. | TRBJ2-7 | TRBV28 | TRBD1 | CASSLDQGGSDGAEQYF | TGTGCCAGCAGTTTAGATCAAGGGGGCAGTGATGGGGCCGAGCAGTACTTC
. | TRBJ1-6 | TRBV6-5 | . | CASSSRWDTDSPLHF | TGTGCCAGCAGTTCCAGGTGGGACACCGATTCACCCCTCCACTTT
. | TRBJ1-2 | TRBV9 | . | CASSVAGGRANGYTF | TGTGCCAGCAGCGTAGCTGGGGGCAGGGCTAATGGCTACACCTTC
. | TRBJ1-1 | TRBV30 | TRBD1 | CAWSFGQGNTEAFF | TGTGCCTGGAGTTTTGGACAGGGGAACACTGAAGCTTTCTTT
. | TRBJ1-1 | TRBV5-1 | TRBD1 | CASSLQGSMNTEAFF | TGCGCCAGCAGCTTACAGGGGTCAATGAACACTGAAGCTTTCTTT
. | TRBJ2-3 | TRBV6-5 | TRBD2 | CASSLAGLTDTQYF | TGTGCCAGCAGTTTAGCGGGTCTCACAGATACGCAGTATTTT
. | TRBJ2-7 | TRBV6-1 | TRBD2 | CASSTGGGYEQYF | TGTGCCAGCAGTACCGGGGGGGGCTACGAGCAGTACTTC
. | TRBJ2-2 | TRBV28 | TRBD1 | CASSFRGPVGELFF | TGTGCCAGCAGTTTCAGGGGGCCGGTCGGGGAGCTGTTTTTT
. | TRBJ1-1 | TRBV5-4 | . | CASSYQPDSEAFF | TGTGCCAGCAGCTACCAGCCGGACTCTGAAGCTTTCTTT
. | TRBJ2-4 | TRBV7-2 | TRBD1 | CASSSDRVEYF | TGTGCCAGCAGCTCAGACAGGGTGGAGTACTTC
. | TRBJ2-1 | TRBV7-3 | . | CASSSPGSSYNEQFF | TGTGCCAGCAGCTCCCCGGGAAGCTCCTACAATGAGCAGTTCTTC
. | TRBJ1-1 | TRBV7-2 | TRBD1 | CASSLEQGTSYTEAFF | TGTGCCAGCAGCTTAGAACAGGGGACAAGTTACACTGAAGCTTTCTTT
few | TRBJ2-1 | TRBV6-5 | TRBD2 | CASSLAGGPHNEQFF | TGTGCCAGCAGTCTAGCGGGAGGGCCCCACAATGAGCAGTTCTTC
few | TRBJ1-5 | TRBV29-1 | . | CSVGRPGQPQHF | TGCAGCGTTGGACGGCCAGGGCAGCCCCAGCATTTT
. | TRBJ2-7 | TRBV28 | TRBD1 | CASAKTGQGAGEQYF | TGTGCCAGCGCCAAAACAGGGCAGGGGGCTGGCGAGCAGTACTTC
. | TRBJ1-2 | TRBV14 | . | CASSQALEGGRNYGYTF | TGTGCCAGCAGCCAAGCGCTCGAGGGGGGGCGTAACTATGGCTACACCTTC
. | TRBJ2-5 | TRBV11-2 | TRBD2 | CASSLGAGGGTQYF | TGTGCCAGCAGCTTAGGAGCGGGGGGCGGGACCCAGTACTTC
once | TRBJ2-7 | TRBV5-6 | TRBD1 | CASSLEQGSYEQYF | TGTGCCAGCAGCTTGGAACAGGGGTCCTACGAGCAGTACTTC
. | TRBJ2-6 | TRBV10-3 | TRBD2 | CAISESGGTGANVLTF | TGTGCCATCAGTGAGTCGGGAGGGACTGGGGCCAACGTCCTGACTTTC